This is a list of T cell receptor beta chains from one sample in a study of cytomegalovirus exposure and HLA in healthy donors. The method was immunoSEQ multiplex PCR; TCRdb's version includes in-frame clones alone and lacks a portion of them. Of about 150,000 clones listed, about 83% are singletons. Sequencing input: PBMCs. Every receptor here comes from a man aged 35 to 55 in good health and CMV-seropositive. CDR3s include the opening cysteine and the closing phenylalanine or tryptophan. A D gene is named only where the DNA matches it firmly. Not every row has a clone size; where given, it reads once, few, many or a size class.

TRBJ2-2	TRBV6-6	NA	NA	CASSYYRDTGELFF	TGTGCCAGCAGTTATTACAGAGACACCGGGGAGCTGTTTTTT
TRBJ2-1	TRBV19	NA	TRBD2	CASSMQLAGYNEQFF	TGTGCCAGTAGTATGCAACTAGCGGGGTACAATGAGCAGTTCTTC
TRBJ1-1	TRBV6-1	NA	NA	CASSEAGDTEAFF	TGTGCCAGCAGTGAAGCGGGCGACACTGAAGCTTTCTTT
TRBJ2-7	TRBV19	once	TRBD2	CASSTRRRGTGSYEQYF	TGTGCCAGTAGTACTCGGAGGCGGGGGACGGGCTCCTACGAGCAGTACTTC
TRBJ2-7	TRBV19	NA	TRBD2	CASADRRAGGSYEQYF	TGTGCCAGTGCCGACCGGAGAGCGGGAGGATCCTACGAGCAGTACTTC
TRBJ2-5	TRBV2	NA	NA	CASSTGQPYQETQYF	TGTGCCAGCAGTACCGGACAGCCGTACCAAGAGACCCAGTACTTC
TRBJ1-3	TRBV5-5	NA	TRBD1	CASSPGQVGSGNTIYF	TGTGCCAGCAGCCCGGGACAGGTCGGCTCTGGAAACACCATATATTTT
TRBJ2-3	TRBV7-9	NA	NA	CASSLSSGLRDTQYF	TGTGCCAGCAGCTTGAGTTCGGGGTTGAGAGATACGCAGTATTTT
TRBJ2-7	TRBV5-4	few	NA	CASSPALRGPDEQYF	TGTGCCAGCAGCCCCGCCCTTAGAGGGCCTGACGAGCAGTACTTC
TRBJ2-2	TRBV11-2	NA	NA	CASSFSGQSGELFF	TGTGCCAGCAGCTTTTCAGGCCAATCCGGGGAGCTGTTTTTT
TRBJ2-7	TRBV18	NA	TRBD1	CASSPHMGGTGFYEQYF	TGTGCCAGCTCACCTCATATGGGCGGGACAGGATTCTACGAGCAGTACTTC
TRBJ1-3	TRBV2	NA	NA	CASSQTEGNTIYF	TGTGCCAGCAGCCAGACAGAGGGAAACACCATATATTTT
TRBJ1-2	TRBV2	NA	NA	CASSPFGLLYGYTF	TGTGCCAGCAGTCCGTTCGGACTCCTCTATGGCTACACCTTC
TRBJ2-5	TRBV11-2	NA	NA	CASSSGSQEIQYF	TGTGCCAGCAGCTCCGGGAGCCAAGAGATCCAGTACTTC
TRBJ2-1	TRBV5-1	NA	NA	CASSFTGLPPNNEQFF	TGCGCCAGCAGCTTTACGGGACTCCCGCCGAACAATGAGCAGTTCTTC
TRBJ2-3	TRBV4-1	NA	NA	CASNPYEGGSTDTQYF	TGCGCCAGCAACCCTTACGAGGGGGGGTCCACAGATACGCAGTATTTT
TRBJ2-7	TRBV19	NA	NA	CASSISGLPDEQYF	TGTGCCAGTAGTATCTCAGGACTGCCCGACGAGCAGTACTTC
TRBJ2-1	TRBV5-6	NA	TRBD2	CASSLGGRNDNEQFF	TGTGCCAGCAGCTTAGGCGGGAGAAACGACAATGAGCAGTTCTTC
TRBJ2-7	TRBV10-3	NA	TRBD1	CAIRTGTGLSYEQYF	TGTGCCATCAGAACCGGGACAGGGCTATCCTACGAGCAGTACTTC
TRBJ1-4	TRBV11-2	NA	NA	CASSSPEGNEKLFF	TGTGCCAGCAGTTCCCCCGAGGGAAATGAAAAACTGTTTTTT
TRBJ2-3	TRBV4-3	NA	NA	CASSHQGSDTQYF	TGCGCCAGCAGCCACCAGGGTTCAGATACGCAGTATTTT
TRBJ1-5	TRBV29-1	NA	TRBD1	CSVLDRGKGQPQHF	TGCAGCGTCCTAGACAGGGGGAAAGGTCAGCCCCAGCATTTT
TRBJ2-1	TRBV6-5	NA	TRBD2	CASSPGLARNEQFF	TGTGCCAGCAGCCCGGGACTAGCAAGAAATGAGCAGTTCTTC
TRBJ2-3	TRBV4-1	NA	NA	CASSQDSGSFTDTQYF	TGCGCCAGCAGCCAAGATTCTGGCAGTTTCACAGATACGCAGTATTTT
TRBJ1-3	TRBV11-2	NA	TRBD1	CASSSIKTTGDRNTIYF	TGTGCCAGCAGCTCTATCAAAACTACAGGGGATCGAAACACCATATATTTT